A selection of T cell receptor beta chains follows, all from one sample in a study of early T cells in non-severe SARS-CoV-2 infection. TCRdb called the 5' RACE reads again in MiXCR, with one record for every CDR3 protein. The sample shows 70,000 to 90,000 distinct CDR3 sequences, 15% to 19% of them seen only once. The specimen sequenced was whole blood. The receptors here all came from an adult who was a healthcare worker with PCR-confirmed SARS-CoV-2 infection or an uninfected control (not recorded which). The CDR3 runs from the conserved cysteine through the conserved F or W. The D gene is left open where the match is weak. Some rows mark clone size as missing; the rest say once, few, many or name a class of expanded clone.

d_call: .; v_call: TRBV20-1; j_call: TRBJ1-2; clone_size: .; cdr3_aa: CSAEGRPYGYTF; cdr3_nt: TGCAGTGCGGAGGGACGGCCCTATGGCTACACCTTC
d_call: TRBD2; v_call: TRBV14; j_call: TRBJ2-2; clone_size: .; cdr3_aa: CASSHFPGLAGTGELFF; cdr3_nt: TGTGCCAGCAGCCATTTTCCCGGGCTAGCGGGGACCGGGGAGCTGTTTTTT
d_call: .; v_call: TRBV11-2; j_call: TRBJ2-1; clone_size: .; cdr3_aa: CASSSSLSGGITFEQFF; cdr3_nt: TGTGCCAGCAGCTCCTCCCTCTCGGGCGGGATTACCTTTGAGCAGTTCTTC
d_call: .; v_call: TRBV11-1; j_call: TRBJ1-5; clone_size: many; cdr3_aa: CASSLGHTRGPQHF; cdr3_nt: TGTGCCAGCAGCTTAGGACACACCCGAGGGCCCCAGCATTTT
d_call: TRBD1; v_call: TRBV9; j_call: TRBJ1-2; clone_size: .; cdr3_aa: CASSAMGTAGYGYTF; cdr3_nt: TGTGCCAGCAGCGCCATGGGGACAGCAGGCTATGGCTACACCTTC
d_call: TRBD1; v_call: TRBV7-9; j_call: TRBJ2-7; clone_size: .; cdr3_aa: CASSWTGYEQYF; cdr3_nt: TGTGCCAGCAGCTGGACAGGGTACGAGCAGTACTTC
d_call: TRBD1; v_call: TRBV4-3; j_call: TRBJ2-7; clone_size: few; cdr3_aa: CASSPTGALVYEQYF; cdr3_nt: TGCGCCAGCAGCCCCACAGGGGCCCTAGTCTACGAGCAGTACTTC
d_call: TRBD2; v_call: TRBV10-3; j_call: TRBJ2-1; clone_size: .; cdr3_aa: CAISESVLAGLYNEQFF; cdr3_nt: TGTGCCATCAGTGAGTCAGTACTAGCGGGCCTCTACAATGAGCAGTTCTTC
d_call: .; v_call: TRBV3-1; j_call: TRBJ2-1; clone_size: few; cdr3_aa: CASSLGTPSSYNEQFF; cdr3_nt: TGTGCCAGCAGCCTCGGGACCCCGAGCTCCTACAATGAGCAGTTCTTC
d_call: .; v_call: TRBV29-1; j_call: TRBJ1-1; clone_size: .; cdr3_aa: CSVAQGWGTEAFF; cdr3_nt: TGCAGCGTTGCACAGGGTTGGGGCACTGAAGCTTTCTTT
d_call: .; v_call: TRBV4-3; j_call: TRBJ2-6; clone_size: .; cdr3_aa: CASSQEGKGRSGANVLTF; cdr3_nt: TGCGCCAGCAGCCAAGAAGGGAAGGGGAGATCTGGGGCCAACGTCCTGACTTTC
d_call: .; v_call: TRBV29-1; j_call: TRBJ1-1; clone_size: .; cdr3_aa: CSVEEGQNTEVFF; cdr3_nt: TGCAGCGTTGAAGAGGGGCAGAACACTGAAGTTTTCTTT
d_call: TRBD1; v_call: TRBV28; j_call: TRBJ1-5; clone_size: .; cdr3_aa: CASSAGTAINQPQHF; cdr3_nt: TGTGCCAGCAGTGCCGGGACAGCTATCAATCAGCCCCAGCATTTT
d_call: .; v_call: TRBV25-1; j_call: TRBJ2-7; clone_size: .; cdr3_aa: CASGDYEQYF; cdr3_nt: TGTGCCAGCGGAGACTACGAGCAGTACTTC
d_call: .; v_call: TRBV6-1; j_call: TRBJ1-1; clone_size: few; cdr3_aa: CASSEVQRPNTEAFF; cdr3_nt: TGTGCCAGCAGTGAAGTACAGAGACCGAACACTGAAGCTTTCTTT
d_call: TRBD2; v_call: TRBV7-2; j_call: TRBJ2-1; clone_size: .; cdr3_aa: CASSLGFSGTSTNEQFF; cdr3_nt: TGTGCCAGCAGCTTAGGCTTCTCCGGGACTAGCACCAATGAGCAGTTCTTC
d_call: TRBD1; v_call: TRBV10-3; j_call: TRBJ2-1; clone_size: few; cdr3_aa: CAISEGATGGNEQFF; cdr3_nt: TGTGCCATCAGTGAGGGAGCGACAGGGGGCAATGAGCAGTTCTTC
d_call: TRBD1; v_call: TRBV7-9; j_call: TRBJ1-1; clone_size: .; cdr3_aa: CASSSQGAMNTEAFF; cdr3_nt: TGTGCCAGCAGCTCACAGGGGGCGATGAACACTGAAGCTTTCTTT
d_call: TRBD1; v_call: TRBV27; j_call: TRBJ2-7; clone_size: .; cdr3_aa: CASSKRDRGHNEQYF; cdr3_nt: TGTGCCAGCAGTAAAAGGGACAGGGGGCACAACGAGCAGTACTTC
d_call: .; v_call: TRBV7-9; j_call: TRBJ1-1; clone_size: few; cdr3_aa: CASSLAGGSGTEAFF; cdr3_nt: TGTGCCAGCAGCTTAGCCGGGGGGTCTGGGACTGAAGCTTTCTTT
d_call: .; v_call: TRBV4-1; j_call: TRBJ2-7; clone_size: few; cdr3_aa: CASSHPQQNYEQYF; cdr3_nt: TGCGCCAGCAGCCACCCACAACAGAACTACGAGCAGTACTTC
d_call: .; v_call: TRBV27; j_call: TRBJ2-5; clone_size: .; cdr3_aa: CASSPYQETQYF; cdr3_nt: TGTGCCAGCAGTCCCTACCAAGAGACCCAGTACTTC
d_call: .; v_call: TRBV7-2; j_call: TRBJ1-4; clone_size: .; cdr3_aa: CASSLSQRATNEKLFF; cdr3_nt: TGTGCCAGCAGCTTGTCCCAGAGGGCAACTAATGAAAAACTGTTTTTT